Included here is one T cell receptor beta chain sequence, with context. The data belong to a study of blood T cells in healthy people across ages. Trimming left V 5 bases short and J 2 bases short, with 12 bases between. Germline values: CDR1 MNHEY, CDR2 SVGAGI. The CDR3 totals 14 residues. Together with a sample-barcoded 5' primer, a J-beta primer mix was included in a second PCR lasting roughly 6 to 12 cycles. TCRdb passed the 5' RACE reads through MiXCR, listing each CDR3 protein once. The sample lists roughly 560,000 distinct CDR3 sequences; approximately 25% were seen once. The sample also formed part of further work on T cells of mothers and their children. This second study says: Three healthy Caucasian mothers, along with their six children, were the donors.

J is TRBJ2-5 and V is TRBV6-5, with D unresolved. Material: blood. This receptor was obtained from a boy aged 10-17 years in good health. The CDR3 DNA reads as TGTGCCAGCAGTCGGCTAGAGAAACAAGAGACCCAGTACTTC. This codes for CASSRLEKQETQYF.